This TCR beta chain was obtained from a study of T cell repertoires in cytomegalovirus infection. Looking at the study overall: Public signatures in TCR beta pointed to CMV infection and matching HLA type.

Findings of the study overall: Dominating the ex vivo response were TCR beta clonotypes that were CMV-specific and HLA-C-restricted.

Trimming at V came to 8 bases and at J to 5 bases, leaving 7 bases not matched to a gene. This CDR3 spans 13 amino acids. CDR1 MGHDK and CDR2 SYGVNS come from the germline V gene. TCRdb recomputed calls from the reads with MiXCR, one row per CDR3 protein. This sample has about 150,000 distinct CDR3 sequences, with around 22% found just once. This clonotype was seen a few times. Its antigen is not known. The V gene is TRBV25-1, the J gene TRBJ1-1; 8 nucleotides align to TRBD1. This TCR was sampled from a human donor in good health (CMV status not recorded). Some clones in this sample may be carry-over from other donors' samples. Sequenced sample: PBMCs. The CDR3, as DNA: TGTGCCAGCCTTAGGACAGGGAGAACTGAAGCTTTCTTT. Its translation is CASLRTGRTEAFF.